This is a list of T cell receptor beta chains from one sample in a study of T cell responses to AZD1222 COVID-19 vaccine. TCRdb's copy holds only in-frame clones and misses some; the assay was immunoSEQ multiplex PCR. Here the sample spans about 92,000 clones, nearly 90% being singletons. This material consisted of peripheral blood, taken on day 0 of AZD1222 vaccination. All receptors derive from an adult in good health. Each CDR3 is given without its conserved first and last residue. The order of the fields is J gene, V gene, D gene, CDR3 protein. A D gene is named only where the DNA matches it firmly.

TRBJ1-5 | TRBV27 | TRBD1 | ASSFARRQGEYSNQPQH
TRBJ1-6 | TRBV27 | . | ASTKVYNSPLH
TRBJ2-3 | TRBV6-5 | . | ASQIDPRATDTQY
TRBJ1-6 | TRBV24-1 | . | ATSDTGGTPLH
TRBJ2-1 | TRBV27 | . | ASSFTGYNEQF
TRBJ2-7 | TRBV21-1 | . | ASSLRDKEPYEQY
TRBJ1-2 | TRBV7-8 | . | ASSSRTEANYGYT
TRBJ2-5 | TRBV19 | TRBD2 | ASSIRGSGGTSQETQY
TRBJ2-1 | TRBV15 | . | ATSRDLGLYNEQF
TRBJ1-5 | TRBV3-1/TRBV3-2 | . | ASSQGMGARNQPQH
TRBJ1-2 | TRBV11-3 | . | ASSLGGQTTNYGYT
TRBJ1-2 | TRBV3-1/TRBV3-2 | TRBD1 | ASNLPGQGVGYT
TRBJ2-1 | TRBV5-1 | . | ASSLASLGSYNEQF
TRBJ1-1 | TRBV5-6 | TRBD1 | ASSIGLDRWGTEAF
TRBJ2-7 | TRBV4-1 | . | ASSHVGGPIRSYEQY
TRBJ1-2 | TRBV7-8 | . | ASSDYLRYGYT
TRBJ1-2 | TRBV6-5 | . | ASSYGLSNYGYT
TRBJ1-1 | TRBV19 | . | ASSIGGGSGNTEAF
TRBJ2-7 | TRBV7-9 | . | ASSNLVEQY
TRBJ2-7 | TRBV12-2 | . | ASRFVPLRGTYEQY